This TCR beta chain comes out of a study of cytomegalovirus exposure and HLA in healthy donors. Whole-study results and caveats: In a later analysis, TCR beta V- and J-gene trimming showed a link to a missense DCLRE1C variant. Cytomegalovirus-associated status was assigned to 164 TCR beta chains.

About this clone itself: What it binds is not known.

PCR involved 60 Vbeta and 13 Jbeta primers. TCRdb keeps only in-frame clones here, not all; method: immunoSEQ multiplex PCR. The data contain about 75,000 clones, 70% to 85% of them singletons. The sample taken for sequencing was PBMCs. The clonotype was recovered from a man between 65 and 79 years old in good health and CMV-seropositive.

The CDR3 loop is CASSLRVSEETQYF. CDR3 DNA sequence: TGTGCCAGCAGCCTACGGGTAAGCGAAGAGACCCAGTACTTC. The chain combines TRBV28 with TRBJ2-5; D is unclear. Trimming pared 6 bases from V and 3 bases from J, leaving 14 bases between. The CDR3 totals 14 residues. From germline, CDR1 is MDHEN and CDR2 SYDVKM.